This TCR beta chain is drawn from a study of lymphopenia after photon versus proton radiotherapy. Of note for this clone: Its specificity is unknown. One end of the junction varies from germline; a read error may be responsible.

Study observations and caveats: Relative stability marked proton patients; photon patients lost diversity and naive cells. Only patients who died were analyzed for survival; proton advantage is unproven. Larger post-nadir TCR diversity loss correlated inversely with survival in deceased patients.

Measured with immunoSEQ multiplex PCR; TCRdb has only the in-frame clones, and not every one. The sample yields some 55,000 clones, about 86% seen once. The TCR sequence derives from a man aged 35-49 years with gastric cancer. The sequencing used peripheral blood, collected from a patient treated with photon-based radiotherapy.

Written as DNA, the CDR3 is TGTGCCAGCAGAGAAGTTGGGGCAGGGGGTTATGGCTACACCTTC. Its translation is CASREVGAGGYGYTF. This rearrangement joins TRBV2 to TRBJ1-2; 7 bases align to TRBD1. This CDR3 spans 15 amino acids. Germline lookup yields CDR1 SNHLY and CDR2 FYNNEI.